Each of the 14 T cell receptor beta chains below was sequenced from the same sample in a study of read filtering for tumor transcriptome and immune sequencing. The library was built from 400 to 500 ng RNA with molecular barcoded adaptors for alpha/delta and beta/gamma chains. MiXCR, applied by TCRdb to the reads, yields one record per CDR3 protein. The table records 25,000 to 35,000 distinct CDR3 sequences, approximately 15% of them present only once. The sequenced sample consisted of a population of CD138-negative cells sorted from bone marrow. These receptors all come from a donor at least 40 years old with multiple myeloma.

In its sample, this clonotype was seen a few times. The rearrangement uses TRBV6-2 or TRBV6-3 and TRBJ2-1, with 9 bases matching TRBD2. The CDR3 loop spans 15 amino acids. The germline CDR1 and CDR2 sequences are MNHEY and SVGEGT. The trim removed 2 bases at V and 7 bases at J, leaving 6 bases unmatched. CDR3: CASSYDAGGGNEQFF. CDR3 in DNA: TGTGCCAGCAGTTACGATGCGGGAGGGGGTAATGAGCAGTTCTTC.

This clonotype was seen a few times. The rearrangement links TRBV20-1 to TRBJ2-7; maybe TRBD2 (5 bases). The CDR3 loop spans 15 amino acids. CDR1 DFQATT and CDR2 SNEGSKA come from the germline V gene (reference sequence). Trimming took 0 bases from V and 4 from J, leaving 16 bases between them. The CDR3 spells CSARDSAGGRYEQYF. The CDR3, as DNA: TGCAGTGCTAGAGATAGCGCCGGAGGACGATACGAGCAGTACTTC.

This clonotype was seen repeatedly, ten times or more. The junction and the germline gene differ at one end; a read error may be behind it. This chain connects TRBV29-1 to TRBJ1-2, with D possibly being TRBD1 (5 bases). Germline CDR1 is SQVTM and CDR2 is ANQGSEA. The CDR3 spans 14 residues. This CDR3 is CSVEVSATGYGYTF. The CDR3 DNA reads TGCAGCGTGGAAGTGAGTGCCACAGGCTATGGCTACACCTTC.

The rearrangement uses TRBV27 and TRBJ2-2, with 7 bases lining up with TRBD1. This CDR3 has 15 amino acids. V shed 3 bases and J 5 bases; nucleotides not matched to a gene: 6. Germline CDR1 and CDR2: MNHEY and SMNVEV (reference sequence). The DNA of the CDR3 is TGTGCCAGCAGTTTTTCAGGGGGAAAGACCGGGGAGCTGTTTTTT. Its protein product is CASSFSGGKTGELFF.

There are many counts of this clonotype. As DNA, the CDR3 is TGCGCCAGCAGTGAGGACAGGGGGCGAAGCTACACCTTC. Protein product: CASSEDRGRSYTF. The chain employs TRBV10-2 and TRBJ1-2, with 10 bases lining up with TRBD1. The CDR3 runs 13 residues. Losses at the gene ends were 2 bases for V and 9 bases for J; bases not matched to a gene: 3. Germline CDR1 WSHSY, CDR2 SAAADI.

Turning to this clonotype: A much larger clone lies a single base off, so this may be a read error. As DNA, the CDR3 is TGTGCCAGCAGCCAAGGGACAGAACTCTACGAGCAGCACTTC. Residues: CASSQGTELYEQHF. The gene calls are TRBV3-1 and TRBJ2-7; possible D gene TRBD1, 6 bases. CDR1 and CDR2 (germline): LGHDT, YNNKEL (reference sequence). This CDR3 has 14 residues.

This clonotype has at least ten counts. The V call is TRBV5-4, the J call TRBJ2-1; a weak D match, TRBD2 (5 bases). With 9 bases removed from V and 8 bases from J, the gap between germline ends came to 12 bases. Germline lookup yields CDR1 SGHNT and CDR2 YYREEE (reference sequence). This CDR3 has 11 residues. The CDR3 loop reads CATTEGDEQFF. CDR3 DNA sequence: TGTGCCACCACAGAGGGAGATGAGCAGTTCTTC.

This clonotype has a count of ten or more. The chain has TRBV20-1 and TRBJ2-5, with D possibly TRBD2 on 5 matching bases. From germline, CDR1 is DFQATT and CDR2 SNEGSKA (reference sequence). The CDR3 sequence is 15 residues long. Trimming cost V 2 bases and J 1 base, with 14 bases left between them. The CDR3 coding sequence is TGCAGTGCTAGAACCCGGGGTTTGGGCCAAGAGACCCAGTACTTC. This encodes CSARTRGLGQETQYF.

The V call is TRBV5-5, the J call TRBJ2-7; 9 bases agree with TRBD1. Per the germline V gene, CDR1 is SGHKS and CDR2 is YYEKEE (reference sequence). The CDR3 consists of 15 residues. V shed 3 bases and J 5 bases; nucleotides not matched to a gene: 9. The CDR3 sequence: CASSSFSRDRDEQYF. CDR3 sequence (DNA): TGTGCCAGCAGCTCCTTTTCCCGGGACAGGGACGAGCAGTACTTC.

This clonotype was counted at least ten times. This rearrangement joins TRBV6-1 to TRBJ2-3; TRBD2 aligns across 8 bases. The CDR3 is 14 amino acids. V trimming: 0 bases; J trimming: 9 bases; junction bases outside the gene matches: 5. Germline V gene lookup returns CDR1 MNHNS and CDR2 SASEGT. The CDR3 region is CASSEADGRGTQYF. DNA of the CDR3: TGTGCCAGCAGTGAAGCCGACGGGAGGGGGACGCAGTATTTT.

Ten or more counts support this clonotype. The genes are TRBV12-5 and TRBJ2-1; D is uncertain. The CDR3 length is 14 residues. Trimming shortened V by 1 base and J by 2 bases, and 6 bases separated the two germline ends. Germline loops: CDR1 LGHNT, CDR2 FRNRAP. The CDR3, as DNA: TGTGCTAGTGGTTTGGGTCCAGCCTACAATGAGCAGTTCTTC. It translates to CASGLGPAYNEQFF. The variable domain in full, with the rest retrieved from reference TRBV12-5 and TRBJ2-1, is DARVTQTPRHKVTEMGQEVTMRCQPILGHNTVFWYRQTMMQGLELLAYFRNRAPLDDSGMPKDRFSAEMPDATLATLKIQPSEPRDSAVYFCASGLGPAYNEQFFGPGTRLTVL.

A remark on this clonotype: A much bigger clone sits one base away, suggesting this may be a read error. The genes are TRBV28 and TRBJ2-5; D is ambiguous. The CDR3 runs to 14 residues. Trimming pared 3 bases from V and 7 bases from J, leaving 15 bases between. Per germline, CDR1 MDHEN and CDR2 SYDVKM. The CDR3 DNA follows: TGTGCCAGCAGTTTGGAGTTGGGCCCGACGACCCAGTACTTC. Protein: CASSLELGPTTQYF.

This clonotype was counted only a few times. V usage is TRBV7-9 and J usage is TRBJ2-2; the D gene is possibly TRBD2 (6 bases). This CDR3 spans 15 amino acids. Germline CDR1 SEHNR, CDR2 FQNEAQ (reference sequence). The V end lost 2 bases, the J end lost 2 bases, and 9 bases lay between the germline ends. The DNA of the CDR3 is TGTGCCAGCAGCTTACTAGCGTTTAACACCGGGGAGCTGTTTTTT. This codes for CASSLLAFNTGELFF.

The table lists this clonotype with many counts. V and J are TRBV20-1 and TRBJ2-7, with 11 bases lining up with TRBD2. Losses at the gene ends were 6 bases for V and 5 bases for J; bases not matched to a gene: 21. This CDR3 contains 18 residues. The V gene's germline CDR1 is DFQATT and CDR2 SNEGSKA (reference sequence). CDR3 nucleotides: TGCAGTGCCCGAGAGGCCCTATTGACTAGCGGGAAATTGAACGAGCAGTACTTC. It translates to CSAREALLTSGKLNEQYF.